This T cell receptor beta chain was found in a study of cytomegalovirus exposure and HLA in healthy donors. PCR primers comprised 60 Vbeta and 13 Jbeta primers. Clones were read by immunoSEQ multiplex PCR, and TCRdb kept only the in-frame ones, dropping some. The sample contains roughly 170,000 clones, roughly 80% of which appear only once. Per the germline V gene, CDR1 is LGHNT and CDR2 is FRNRAP. The CDR3 is 18 residues long. V was trimmed by 3 bases and J by 4 bases, leaving 23 bases between them. The chain is built from TRBV12-5 and TRBJ2-3; a weak D match, TRBD2 (6 bases). The receptor's source is a woman under 30 in good health and CMV-seronegative. The specimen was PBMCs. The CDR3 DNA sequence: TGTGCTAGTGGTTTAGCCGAGCCGGGACGGGGGTTCTCAGATACGCAGTATTTT. Translating gives CASGLAEPGRGFSDTQYF.